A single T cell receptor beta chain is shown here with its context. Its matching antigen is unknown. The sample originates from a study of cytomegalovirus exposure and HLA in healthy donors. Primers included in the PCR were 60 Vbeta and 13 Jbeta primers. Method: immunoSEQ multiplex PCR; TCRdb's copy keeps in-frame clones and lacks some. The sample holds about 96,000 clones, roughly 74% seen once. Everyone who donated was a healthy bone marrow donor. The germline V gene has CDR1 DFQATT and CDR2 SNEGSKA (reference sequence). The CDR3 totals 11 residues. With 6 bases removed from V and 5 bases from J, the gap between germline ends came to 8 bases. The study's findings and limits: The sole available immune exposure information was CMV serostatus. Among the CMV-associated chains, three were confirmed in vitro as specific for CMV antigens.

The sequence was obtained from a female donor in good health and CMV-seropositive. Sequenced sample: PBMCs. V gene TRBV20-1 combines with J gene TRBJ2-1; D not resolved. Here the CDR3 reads CSADNHNEQFF. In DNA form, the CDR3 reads TGCAGTGCCGACAATCACAATGAGCAGTTCTTC.